This entry lists 29 T cell receptor beta chains sequenced from one sample in a study of molecular identifiers for immune sequencing clone quantification. One entry per CDR3 protein results from TCRdb running MiXCR on the PCR reads. This repertoire shows approximately 40,000 distinct CDR3 sequences, approximately 24% found once; its top ten account for about 0.93%. Material: naive CD8+ T cells from blood, with Jurkat cell RNA spiked in. The subset here: FACS-sorted CD8+CD4-CCR7+CD45RA+ naive T cells. These receptors originate from a human donor in good health. Some libraries in this study had Jurkat cell RNA spiked in.

Comment on this clonotype: A single base separates this from a much larger clone, so it may be a read error. V is TRBV29-1 and J is TRBJ1-1; D call uncertain. The CDR3 loop spans 12 amino acids. Germline V gene lookup returns CDR1 SQVTM and CDR2 ANQGSEA. CDR3: CNVEGSDPEAFF. The CDR3 region has the DNA TGCAACGTTGAAGGCTCGGACCCGGAAGCTTTCTTT.

Many counts were recorded for this clonotype. The chain employs TRBV7-2 and TRBJ2-3; 9 bases are shared with TRBD2. Losses at the gene ends were 5 bases for V and 2 bases for J; bases not matched to a gene: 8. CDR1 and CDR2 from the germline V gene are SGHTA and FQGNSA. The CDR3 extends over 16 amino acids. The CDR3 sequence: CASSPLLAGTTDTQYF. CDR3 coding DNA: TGTGCCAGCAGCCCCCTTCTAGCGGGGACCACAGATACGCAGTATTTT.

This clonotype appeared a few times. The CDR3 DNA reads as TGTGCCAGCAGACGAAGTTACGAGCAGTACTTC. Protein sequence: CASRRSYEQYF. The genes are TRBV5-6 and TRBJ2-7; D remains unclear. The CDR3 runs to 11 residues. Trimming took 5 bases from V and 4 from J, leaving 7 bases between them. The germline V gene has CDR1 SGHDT and CDR2 YYEEEE.

The table lists this clonotype with many counts. This chain links TRBV4-1 with TRBJ1-6, with TRBD1 identical over 7 bases. Germline V gene lookup returns CDR1 MGHRA and CDR2 YSYEKL. The CDR3 totals 15 residues. V trimming: 4 bases; J trimming: 7 bases; junction bases outside the gene matches: 7. CDR3 in DNA: TGCGCCAGCAGCCTGGGACAGCCAACCAATTCACCCCTCCACTTT. It is translated as CASSLGQPTNSPLHF.

With respect to this clonotype: A clone one base away is much larger, so this may be a read error. The V call is TRBV30, the J call TRBJ2-1; D might be TRBD2 (6 bases). Germline V gene lookup returns CDR1 GTSNPN and CDR2 SVGIG (reference sequence). The CDR3 extends over 14 amino acids. CDR3 DNA sequence: TGTGCCTGTAAGGGGACTCCCTCCTACAATGCGCAGTTCTTC. Its protein is CACKGTPSYNAQFF.

This clonotype has at least ten counts. The rearrangement uses TRBV14 and TRBJ2-3, with 9 bases that match TRBD2. CDR3 length equals 14 residues. V was clipped by 4 bases and J by 9 bases; unmatched bases: 8. The germline V gene encodes CDR1 SGHDN and CDR2 FVKESK. CDR3 DNA sequence: TGTGCCAGCAGCCCTATGATAGCGGGAGAGACGCAGTATTTT. The encoded protein is CASSPMIAGETQYF.

The chain uses TRBV14 and TRBJ2-3; the match to TRBD2 covers 12 bases. Germline lookup yields CDR1 SGHDN and CDR2 FVKESK. CDR3 length: 19 amino acids. The J segment lost 4 bases and the V segment lost 0 bases, leaving 11 bases of the junction unmatched. The chain's CDR3 is CASSQDPGLAGTQADTQYF. CDR3 DNA sequence: TGTGCCAGCAGCCAAGATCCGGGACTAGCGGGTACCCAAGCAGATACGCAGTATTTT.

This clonotype was detected many times. J is TRBJ1-4 and V is TRBV7-9; D call uncertain. Per the germline V gene, CDR1 is SEHNR and CDR2 is FQNEAQ (reference sequence). V was clipped by 2 bases and J by 4 bases, with 5 bases between them. The CDR3 is 13 amino acids. CDR3 sequence (DNA): TGTGCCAGCAGCTTAACCGTTAATGAAAAACTGTTTTTT. This sequence encodes CASSLTVNEKLFF.

This clonotype was observed once. This may be a read error: a much more frequent sequence differs by one nucleotide. This chain connects TRBV12-3 or TRBV12-4 to TRBJ1-5; unclear D gene. There are 12 residues in the CDR3. The CDR3 DNA is TGTGCCAGCAGTTCGGGGTCTCAGCCCCCGCATTTT. It specifies CASSSGSQPPHF.

The chain has TRBV4-3 and TRBJ2-7; 9 bases line up with TRBD1. The V gene end was trimmed by 0 bases and the J gene end by 4 bases; junction bases not matched to a gene: 7. The CDR3 extends over 16 amino acids. Germline CDR1 is LGHNA and CDR2 is YSLEER. The CDR3 nucleotides are TGCGCCAGCAGCCAAGAACACAGGGGGCTCGTGTACGAGCAGTACTTC. Amino acids: CASSQEHRGLVYEQYF.

In regard to this clonotype: Without the conserved terminal phenylalanine or tryptophan, this CDR3 likely stems from a read error. The chain is built from TRBV4-1 and TRBJ2-7; possibly TRBD1 or TRBD2 for D (5 bases each). Per the germline V gene, CDR1 is MGHRA and CDR2 is YSYEKL. The V gene lost 0 bases and the J gene lost 8 bases, with 17 bases spanning the gap. The CDR3 spans 15 residues. CDR3 sequence: CASSQDPGALLKQYL. In DNA, the CDR3 is TGCGCCAGCAGCCAAGATCCCGGGGCCCTCCTGAAGCAGTACCTC.

This clonotype showed up many times. The DNA of the CDR3 is TGTGCCAGTAGTCAGGGGAACACTGAAGCTTTCTTT. This sequence encodes CASSQGNTEAFF. This sequence joins TRBV19 and TRBJ1-1; perhaps TRBD1 as D (5 bases). V lost 5 bases, J lost 1 base, and 5 bases lay in between. This CDR3 has 12 amino acids. Germline V gene data show CDR1 as LNHDA and CDR2 as SQIVND (reference sequence).

The gene calls are TRBV6-2 or TRBV6-3 and TRBJ2-5; D not resolved. This CDR3 comprises 11 residues. CDR1 is MNHEY and CDR2 is SVGEGT in the germline V gene. V was cut by 8 bases and J by 1 base, with 5 bases left in between. For the CDR3, the DNA is TGTGCCAGCCGCCCCCAAGAGACCCAGTACTTC. It codes for CASRPQETQYF.

This clonotype has a count of ten or more. This chain joins TRBV13 and TRBJ2-3; D uncertain. CDR3 length: 13 residues. Trimming took 4 bases from V and 4 from J, leaving 9 bases between them. CDR1 PRHDT and CDR2 FYEKMQ come from the germline V gene (reference sequence). The CDR3 region has the DNA TGTGCCAGCAGCTCCGCTGGGGCAGATACGCAGTATTTT. Protein product: CASSSAGADTQYF.

This clonotype was observed at least ten times. This rearrangement joins TRBV29-1 to TRBJ2-3, with TRBD2 matching 7 bases. This CDR3 has 14 amino acids. The junction had 12 bases not matched to a gene; V was cut back by 7 bases and J by 5 bases. Looked up from germline, CDR1 is SQVTM and CDR2 is ANQGSEA. The CDR3 region is CSGGGGDLGDTQYF. CDR3 nucleotides: TGCAGCGGTGGGGGAGGGGATCTGGGAGATACGCAGTATTTT.

Many counts were recorded for this clonotype. The J gene is TRBJ1-5, the V gene TRBV27; TRBD1 is a possible D gene (5 bases). V was trimmed by 7 bases and J by 9 bases, leaving 19 bases between them. The CDR3 totals 14 residues. Germline lookup yields CDR1 MNHEY and CDR2 SMNVEV (reference sequence). Here the CDR3 DNA reads TGTGCCAGCAACTCGCTGCGGGGCTTGGGGCCCCAGCATTTT. Protein product: CASNSLRGLGPQHF.

This clonotype was observed at least ten times. This sequence joins TRBV4-3 and TRBJ1-4; TRBD1 matches 9 bases. Per the germline V gene, CDR1 is LGHNA and CDR2 is YSLEER. The ends lost 4 bases at V and 2 bases at J; junction bases unmatched: 5. This CDR3 is built from 16 residues. CDR3 in DNA: TGCGCCAGCAGCCGGGACAGGGTCACGACTAATGAAAAACTGTTTTTT. It encodes CASSRDRVTTNEKLFF.

The genes are TRBV6-2 or TRBV6-3 and TRBJ1-6; the match to TRBD1 covers 8 bases. Germline V gives CDR1 MNHEY, CDR2 SVGEGT. The V segment lost 5 bases and the J segment 8 bases; nucleotides outside the gene matches: 8. The CDR3 has 15 residues. CDR3 nucleotides: TGTGCCAGCAGTCCGGACAGGGCGCTCGATTCACCCCTCCACTTT. Its protein is CASSPDRALDSPLHF.

There are many counts of this clonotype. V gene TRBV6-2 or TRBV6-3 combines with J gene TRBJ1-5; D may be TRBD1 (5 bases). V was trimmed by 4 bases and J by 9 bases, leaving 16 bases between them. The CDR3 extends over 14 amino acids. Germline V gives CDR1 MNHEY, CDR2 SVGEGT. The CDR3 spells CASSSGAGPWPQHF. The CDR3 region has the DNA TGTGCCAGCAGTTCCGGGGCCGGTCCGTGGCCCCAGCATTTT.

Many counts were recorded for this clonotype. V gene TRBV7-9 combines with J gene TRBJ2-7; 9 nucleotides match TRBD2. CDR3 length equals 13 residues. With V trimmed by 4 bases and J by 3 bases, 1 base remained unmatched. CDR1 and CDR2 (germline): SEHNR, FQNEAQ (reference sequence). CDR3 bases: TGTGCCAGCAGCTCTAGCGGGGTCTACGAGCAGTACTTC. It translates to CASSSSGVYEQYF. The variable domain in full, with the rest retrieved from reference TRBV7-9 and TRBJ2-7, is DTGVSQNPRHKITKRGQNVTFRCDPISEHNRLYWYRQTLGQGPEFLTYFQNEAQLEKSRLLSDRFSAERPKGSFSTLEIQRTEQGDSAMYLCASSSSGVYEQYFGPGTRLTVT.

The chain carries TRBV29-1 and TRBJ1-1; D is ambiguous. CDR1 is SQVTM, CDR2 ANQGSEA, per germline. The CDR3 is 10 residues long. The V and J ends lost 3 bases and 5 bases respectively, with 4 bases between them. CDR3 protein: CSVDITEAFF. The CDR3 DNA reads TGCAGCGTTGATATAACTGAAGCTTTCTTT.

The genes are TRBV7-2 and TRBJ2-7; no reliable D call. The CDR3 runs to 16 residues. The germline V gene encodes CDR1 SGHTA and CDR2 FQGNSA. V was pared by 1 base and J by 0 bases, with 13 bases between. In DNA form, the CDR3 reads TGTGCCAGCAGCTTAGATACGATACCCAGCTCCTACGAGCAGTACTTC. This translates into CASSLDTIPSSYEQYF.

At least ten counts were recorded for this clonotype. The genes are TRBV20-1 and TRBJ2-4; D is undetermined. CDR1 is DFQATT, CDR2 SNEGSKA, per germline (reference sequence). V lost 7 bases, J lost 0 bases, and 10 bases lay in between. This CDR3 has 13 residues. In DNA, the CDR3 is TGCAGTGGCAGAACACCAGCCAAAAACATTCAGTACTTC. Its translation: CSGRTPAKNIQYF.

This clonotype was picked up many times. V is TRBV5-1 and J is TRBJ2-5; D remains unclear. V shed 0 bases and J shed 1 base, with 10 bases lying between them. Germline CDR1 is SGHRS and CDR2 is YFSETQ. This CDR3 has 15 amino acids. The chain's CDR3 is CASSLGSGLQETQYF. The CDR3 region has the DNA TGCGCCAGCAGCTTGGGTTCGGGCCTCCAAGAGACCCAGTACTTC.

In its sample, this clonotype was seen a few times. The genes are TRBV7-2 and TRBJ1-1; 7 bases fit TRBD1. Germline V gene lookup returns CDR1 SGHTA and CDR2 FQGNSA. The junction had 4 bases not matched to a gene; V was cut back by 5 bases and J by 1 base. There are 14 residues in the CDR3. The CDR3 DNA is TGTGCCAGCAGCACAGGGGTAGAGAACACTGAAGCTTTCTTT. Its translation: CASSTGVENTEAFF.

The table lists this clonotype with many counts. The CDR3 bases are TGCAGCGTTGTGCGGGAGGTTACCGGGGAGCTGTTTTTT. Translation: CSVVREVTGELFF. The chain recombines TRBV29-1 with TRBJ2-2, with 8 bases lining up with TRBD2. Looked up from germline, CDR1 is SQVTM and CDR2 is ANQGSEA. The CDR3 sequence is 13 residues long. Trimming at V came to 4 bases and at J to 5 bases, leaving 3 bases not matched to a gene.

In its sample, this clonotype was seen many times. The DNA of the CDR3 is TGCGCCAGCAGCCAAGGGGCGGGAAGCACAGATACGCAGTATTTT. Protein sequence: CASSQGAGSTDTQYF. The V call is TRBV4-3, the J call TRBJ2-3, with D possibly matching TRBD2 (6 bases). The V end was cut by 1 base, the J end by 0 bases, with 8 bases between. The CDR3 spans 15 residues. CDR1 and CDR2 (germline): LGHNA, YSLEER.

This clonotype was seen repeatedly, ten times or more. This rearrangement joins TRBV4-2 to TRBJ2-7; possible D gene TRBD2, 6 bases. Germline lookup yields CDR1 LGHNA and CDR2 YNFKEQ. V was shortened by 1 base and J by 3 bases, with 16 bases between the two germline ends. This CDR3 is 16 amino acids long. The CDR3 DNA reads as TGTGCCAGCAGCCAAGGGGGCGCGGGGACGGGCTACGAGCAGTACTTC. Protein: CASSQGGAGTGYEQYF.

This clonotype was counted ten times or more. The rearrangement uses TRBV27 and TRBJ2-5; D is ambiguous. V lost 6 bases to trimming and J lost 0 bases, with 8 bases between them. In germline, CDR1 is MNHEY, CDR2 SMNVEV (reference sequence). The CDR3 contains 13 residues. The CDR3 reads CASRGNYQETQYF. The CDR3 DNA follows: TGTGCCAGCAGAGGGAACTACCAAGAGACCCAGTACTTC.